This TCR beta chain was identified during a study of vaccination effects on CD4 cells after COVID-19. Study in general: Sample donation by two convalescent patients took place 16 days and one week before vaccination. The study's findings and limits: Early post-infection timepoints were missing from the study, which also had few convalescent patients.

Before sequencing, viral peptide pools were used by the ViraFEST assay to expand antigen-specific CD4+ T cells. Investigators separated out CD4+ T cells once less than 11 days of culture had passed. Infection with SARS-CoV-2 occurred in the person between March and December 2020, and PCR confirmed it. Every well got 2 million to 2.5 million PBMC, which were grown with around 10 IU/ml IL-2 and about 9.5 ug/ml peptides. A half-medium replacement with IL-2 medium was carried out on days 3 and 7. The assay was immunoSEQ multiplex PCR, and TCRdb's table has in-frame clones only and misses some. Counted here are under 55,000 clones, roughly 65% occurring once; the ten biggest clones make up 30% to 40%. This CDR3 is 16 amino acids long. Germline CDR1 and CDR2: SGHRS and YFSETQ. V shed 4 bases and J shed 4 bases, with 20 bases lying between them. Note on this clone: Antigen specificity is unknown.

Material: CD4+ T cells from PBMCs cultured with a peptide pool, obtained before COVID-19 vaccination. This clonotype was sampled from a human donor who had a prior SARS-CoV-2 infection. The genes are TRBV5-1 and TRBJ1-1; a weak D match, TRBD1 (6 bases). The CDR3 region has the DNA TGCGCCAGCAGCCGGAATTCACAGGGCGGGAGCACTGAAGCTTTCTTT. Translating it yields CASSRNSQGGSTEAFF.